One and the same sample provided the 3 T cell receptor beta chains below, sequenced in a study of vaccination effects on CD4 cells after COVID-19. Only in-frame clones appear in the TCRdb table, and some are missing; sequencing was by immunoSEQ multiplex PCR. The data hold roughly 33,000 clones, with approximately 77% observed a single time. At the end of roughly 9 days of culture, CD4+ T cells were isolated. It was between March and December 2020 that the person had a SARS-CoV-2 infection confirmed by PCR. All participants had two doses of either the BNT162b2 or mRNA-1273 vaccine. No antigen is known for these receptors. This specimen consisted of CD4+ T cells from PBMCs cultured without peptide, obtained after COVID-19 vaccination. Every receptor here comes from a human donor who had a prior SARS-CoV-2 infection.

V usage is TRBV11-3 and J usage is TRBJ2-7; 13 nucleotides line up with TRBD2. The CDR3 loop spans 15 amino acids. J was trimmed by 3 bases and V by 4 bases; bases with no gene match: 3. Germline lookup yields CDR1 SGHNT and CDR2 YENEEA. The CDR3 is CASSSRTSGSYEQYF. CDR3 sequence (DNA): TGTGCCAGCAGCTCCAGGACTAGCGGGAGCTACGAGCAGTACTTC.

This chain connects TRBV10-3 to TRBJ1-1; 7 nucleotides agree with TRBD1. CDR1 and CDR2 (germline): ENHRY, SYGVKD. Trimming took 2 bases from V and 6 from J; bases not matched to a gene: 9. The CDR3 consists of 15 residues. The CDR3 nucleotides read TGTGCCATCAGTGAGATTGCCAGGGGGATGGCTGAAGCTTTCTTT. This translates into CAISEIARGMAEAFF.

This clone was recorded only once. This rearrangement joins TRBV7-2 to TRBJ2-5; D ambiguous. Deletions cut 3 bases from V and 5 bases from J, with 7 bases between. The CDR3 totals 12 residues. Germline V gene lookup returns CDR1 SGHTA and CDR2 FQGNSA. The CDR3 reads CASSLSRETQYF. DNA of the CDR3: TGTGCCAGCAGCTTGTCCAGGGAGACCCAGTACTTC.